This T cell receptor (beta chain) was sequenced for a study of blood T cell repertoires in COVID-19. This clone is a singleton in its sample. This table comes from immunoSEQ multiplex PCR, and its TCRdb copy is limited to in-frame clones, with some not included. The table lists tens of thousands of clones, 70% to 90% of them singletons. The V gene's germline CDR1 is SEHNR and CDR2 FQNEAQ (reference sequence). The J segment lost 4 bases and the V segment lost 5 bases, leaving 15 bases of the junction unmatched. This CDR3 is 17 amino acids long. The TCR comes from a human donor in a cohort sampled during active COVID-19. The genes are TRBV7-9 and TRBJ2-3; 7 bases align to TRBD1. The sequenced material came from peripheral blood. The CDR3 loop is CASSLIPTGNGADTQYF. CDR3 nucleotide sequence: TGTGCCAGCAGCCTCATTCCGACAGGGAACGGCGCAGATACGCAGTATTTT.